These 24 T cell receptor beta chains were sequenced from one sample in a study of OX40 agonist ivuxolimab in advanced cancers. Only in-frame clones appear in the TCRdb table, and some are missing; sequencing was by immunoSEQ multiplex PCR. The table shows 70,000 to 100,000 clones, with 86% occurring only once. The sample in question was CD4+ or CD8+ T cells sorted from blood, obtained in a trial of the OX40 agonist ivuxolimab. Source of these receptors: an adult with an advanced solid tumor such as melanoma, head and neck, liver or kidney cancer.

J is TRBJ1-1 and V is TRBV6-6, with D possibly TRBD1 on 6 matching bases. V dropped 6 bases and J dropped 1 base, with 12 bases sitting between them. Germline V gene lookup returns CDR1 MNHNY and CDR2 SVGAGI (reference sequence). The CDR3 totals 14 residues. In DNA, the CDR3 is TGTGCCAGCAGACAGGGTCCGAGGAACACTGAAGCTTTCTTT. Encoded protein: CASRQGPRNTEAFF.

The chain combines TRBV5-1 with TRBJ1-1; D is perhaps TRBD1 (6 bases). Trimming removed 0 bases from V and 6 bases from J, with 21 bases in between. The CDR3 runs 17 residues. Germline values: CDR1 SGHRS, CDR2 YFSETQ. The CDR3 is CASSLERGFAGNPEAFF. DNA for the CDR3: TGCGCCAGCAGCTTGGAAAGGGGGTTTGCTGGTAACCCTGAAGCTTTCTTT.

V is TRBV10-1 and J is TRBJ2-2; no clear D. Looked up from germline, CDR1 is WNHNN and CDR2 is SYGVQD (reference sequence). CDR3 length: 14 amino acids. The V end was cut by 4 bases, the J end by 6 bases, with 12 bases between. The chain's CDR3 is CASSGNGEAGELFF. The CDR3 bases are TGCGCCAGCAGTGGGAACGGCGAAGCCGGGGAGCTGTTTTTT.

V gene TRBV6-5 combines with J gene TRBJ2-1; 7 bases are a match to TRBD2. Trimming cost V 5 bases and J 3 bases; bases outside gene matches: 1. The length of the CDR3 is 13 residues. Germline V lookup: CDR1 MNHEY, CDR2 SVGAGI. This chain's CDR3 is CASSRDYYNEQFF. The CDR3 DNA sequence: TGTGCCAGCAGTCGGGACTACTACAATGAGCAGTTCTTC.

The chain is built from TRBV5-4 and TRBJ2-3; D might be TRBD2 (5 bases). Germline values: CDR1 SGHNT, CDR2 YYREEE (reference sequence). V lost 0 bases and J 6 bases, leaving 14 bases between the germline ends. This CDR3 is 15 amino acids long. CDR3: CASSLGGEGGDTQYF. CDR3 DNA sequence: TGTGCCAGCAGCTTGGGGGGTGAGGGCGGTGATACGCAGTATTTT.

V gene TRBV19 combines with J gene TRBJ2-1; D could derive from TRBD1 or TRBD2 (6 bases each). The CDR3 has 15 residues. Trimming shortened V by 3 bases and J by 0 bases, and 9 bases separated the two germline ends. Germline lookup yields CDR1 LNHDA and CDR2 SQIVND (reference sequence). Here the CDR3 reads CASSMGGASYNEQFF. The CDR3 DNA reads TGTGCCAGTAGTATGGGGGGCGCCTCCTACAATGAGCAGTTCTTC.

With regard to this clone: One end of the junction is discordant with germline, which a read error may explain. The chain combines TRBV15 with TRBJ1-5, with TRBD1 matching 7 bases. CDR1 and CDR2 from the germline V gene are LNHNV and YYDKDF (reference sequence). CDR3 length equals 15 residues. As DNA, the CDR3 is TGTGCCACCAGCCGAGATACAGGGGGCAATCAGCCCCAGCATTTT. It encodes CATSRDTGGNQPQHF.

The rearrangement links TRBV18 to TRBJ2-5; tentative D call: TRBD1 (5 bases). This CDR3 spans 13 amino acids. Deletions cut 3 bases from V and 4 bases from J, with 9 bases between. Germline V gene lookup returns CDR1 KGHSH and CDR2 LQKENI. This chain's CDR3 is CASSPNQGETQYF. The CDR3 DNA reads as TGTGCCAGCTCACCTAACCAGGGAGAGACCCAGTACTTC. The whole variable domain, filled in from reference TRBV18 and TRBJ2-5, reads NAGVMQNPRHLVRRRGQEARLRCSPMKGHSHVYWYRQLPEEGLKFMVYLQKENIIDESGMPKERFSAEFPKEGPSILRIQQVVRGDSAAYFCASSPNQGETQYFGPGTRLLVL.

This clone has only a few counts. V is TRBV7-8 and J is TRBJ2-2, with 8 nucleotides matching TRBD2. Germline CDR1 SGHVS, CDR2 FQNEAQ. After removal of 1 base from V and 1 base from J, the junction contained 5 bases not matched to a gene. This CDR3 has 17 residues. CDR3 loop: CASSLGYSGRNTGELFF. The CDR3 DNA follows: TGTGCCAGCAGCTTAGGGTACAGCGGGAGGAACACCGGGGAGCTGTTTTTT.

This clone is a singleton in its sample. CDR3 coding DNA: TGCGCCAGCAGGATTGACGAGGATACGCAGTATTTT. It specifies CASRIDEDTQYF. V gene TRBV10-2 combines with J gene TRBJ2-3, with D unclear. Trimming shortened V by 6 bases and J by 6 bases, and 10 bases separated the two germline ends. Germline CDR1 and CDR2: WSHSY and SAAADI. This CDR3 has 12 amino acids.

This clone was found once. V is TRBV11-3 and J is TRBJ2-1, with TRBD2 matching over 9 bases. This CDR3 region has 15 residues. V lost 5 bases to trimming and J lost 7 bases; unmatched junction nucleotides: 9. Germline values: CDR1 SGHNT, CDR2 YENEEA. The CDR3 here is CASSEDSGSANEQFF. CDR3 DNA sequence: TGTGCCAGCAGCGAGGATAGCGGGAGCGCAAATGAGCAGTTCTTC.

Comment on this clone: The junction departs from germline at one end; a sequencing error may be responsible. Distinct nucleotide sequences in the sample also encode this CDR3. The rearrangement links TRBV28 to TRBJ2-1; D not certain. Germline V gene data show CDR1 as MDHEN and CDR2 as SYDVKM. The CDR3 contains 12 residues. CDR3 DNA sequence: TGCGCCAGCAGTTTAAGGGTAGGAGAGCAGTTCTTC. This gives the protein CASSLRVGEQFF.

The chain links TRBV15 to TRBJ2-1; perhaps TRBD1 as D (5 bases). In germline, CDR1 is LNHNV, CDR2 YYDKDF (reference sequence). Trimming left V 0 bases short and J 4 bases short, with 10 bases between. This CDR3 is 15 amino acids long. CDR3 coding DNA: TGTGCCACCAGCAGAGACGGGCAGGGTTACAATGAGCAGTTCTTC. It yields the protein CATSRDGQGYNEQFF. Full variable domain (missing parts from reference TRBV15 and TRBJ2-1): DAMVIQNPRYQVTQFGKPVTLSCSQTLNHNVMYWYQQKSSQAPKLLFHYYDKDFNNEADTPDNFQSRRPNTSFCFLDIRSPGLGDTAMYLCATSRDGQGYNEQFFGPGTRLTVL.

The gene calls are TRBV11-1 and TRBJ1-4; a possible D gene is TRBD1 (6 bases). The CDR3 length is 15 residues. The V end lost 2 bases, the J end lost 4 bases, and 11 bases lay between the germline ends. Germline V gene sequence: CDR1 SGHAT, CDR2 FQDESV (reference sequence). CDR3 protein: CASSLSTGLNEKLFF. The CDR3 DNA is TGTGCCAGCAGCTTATCCACAGGGCTTAATGAAAAACTGTTTTTT.

This sequence joins TRBV18 and TRBJ2-7; 7 bases are a match to TRBD2. The CDR3 runs 14 residues. J gave up 5 bases and V 6 bases, and 10 bases lay outside the gene matches. Per the germline V gene, CDR1 is KGHSH and CDR2 is LQKENI. The CDR3 nucleotides read TGTGCCAGCTCGGTGCGGGAGTGGTTAGACGAGCAGTACTTC. It translates to CASSVREWLDEQYF.

This sequence joins TRBV6-6 and TRBJ1-1, with D maybe TRBD1 (6 bases). CDR3 length: 15 residues. Per the germline V gene, CDR1 is MNHNY and CDR2 is SVGAGI (reference sequence). Trimming took off 7 bases at V and 1 base at J, with 16 bases between the two ends. CDR3 in DNA: TGTGCCAGCAACCCAACGACAGGAGAGAACACTGAAGCTTTCTTT. This sequence encodes CASNPTTGENTEAFF.

The rearrangement links TRBV15 to TRBJ1-4; TRBD1 matches at 12 bases. The J segment lost 10 bases and the V segment lost 3 bases, leaving 6 bases of the junction unmatched. Germline V gives CDR1 LNHNV, CDR2 YYDKDF (reference sequence). There are 15 residues in the CDR3. CDR3 DNA sequence: TGTGCCACCAGCAGCCAGGGGACAGGGGGCGGAAAACTGTTTTTT. Its translation is CATSSQGTGGGKLFF.

The J gene is TRBJ1-2, the V gene TRBV30, with D unresolved. The germline CDR1 and CDR2 sequences are GTSNPN and SVGIG (reference sequence). The CDR3 length is 12 residues. V was shortened by 0 bases and J by 7 bases, with 9 bases between the two germline ends. This CDR3 reads CAWSVGLPGYTF. In nucleotides, the CDR3 is TGTGCCTGGAGTGTAGGTCTTCCTGGCTACACCTTC.

This chain connects TRBV14 to TRBJ1-5, with unresolved D. V was pared by 1 base and J by 4 bases, with 5 bases between. The CDR3 loop spans 13 amino acids. Looked up from germline, CDR1 is SGHDN and CDR2 is FVKESK. The CDR3 sequence: CASSQGPNQPQHF. CDR3 bases: TGTGCCAGCAGCCAAGGTCCTAATCAGCCCCAGCATTTT.

As to this clone: The junction and the germline gene differ at one end; a read error may be behind it. Other nucleotide sequences in the sample specify the same CDR3. The chain recombines TRBV6-1 with TRBJ2-7, with D maybe TRBD2 (6 bases). The CDR3 totals 12 residues. In germline, CDR1 is MNHNS, CDR2 SASEGT. CDR3 in amino acids: CASSEGGYEQYF. As DNA, the CDR3 is TGTGCCAGCAGCGAAGGAGGGTACGAGCAGTACTTC.

The table lists this clone with a count of one. The chain is built from TRBV5-1 and TRBJ1-1; D remains unclear. Germline V CDR1 and CDR2: SGHRS, YFSETQ. V was clipped by 0 bases and J by 5 bases, with 14 bases between them. This CDR3 spans 15 amino acids. The CDR3 sequence: CASSLEGGPWTEAFF. CDR3 nucleotide sequence: TGCGCCAGCAGCTTGGAAGGTGGGCCGTGGACTGAAGCTTTCTTT.

This clone is a singleton in its sample. V gene TRBV28 combines with J gene TRBJ2-1, with 10 bases identical to TRBD2. Germline V gives CDR1 MDHEN, CDR2 SYDVKM. This CDR3 is 16 amino acids long. The ends lost 4 bases at V and 5 bases at J; junction bases unmatched: 8. In nucleotides, the CDR3 is TGTGCCAGCAGTTCCTCGTGGACTAGCGGAAACAATGAGCAGTTCTTC. As protein: CASSSSWTSGNNEQFF.

The sample holds one count of this clone. This rearrangement joins TRBV5-6 to TRBJ2-5; unclear D gene. The V end lost 1 base, the J end lost 2 bases, and 6 bases lay between the germline ends. The CDR3 consists of 13 residues. Germline V gene sequence: CDR1 SGHDT, CDR2 YYEEEE. The CDR3 region is CASSLPPQETQYF. The CDR3 nucleotides read TGTGCCAGCAGCTTGCCCCCACAAGAGACCCAGTACTTC.

The chain employs TRBV18 and TRBJ2-1, with 8 bases lining up with TRBD2. CDR1 and CDR2 (germline): KGHSH, LQKENI. V lost 2 bases to trimming and J lost 4 bases; unmatched junction nucleotides: 4. The CDR3 has 15 residues. The CDR3 protein is CASSPSSGDYNEQFF. The CDR3 nucleotides read TGTGCCAGCTCACCAAGTAGCGGGGATTACAATGAGCAGTTCTTC.